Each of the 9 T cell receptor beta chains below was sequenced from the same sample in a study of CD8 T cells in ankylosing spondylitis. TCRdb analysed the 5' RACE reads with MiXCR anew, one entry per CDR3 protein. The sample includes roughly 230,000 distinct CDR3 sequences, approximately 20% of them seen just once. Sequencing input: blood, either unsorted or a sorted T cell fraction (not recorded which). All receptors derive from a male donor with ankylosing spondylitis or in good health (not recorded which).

The CDR3 reads CASSASSSLSTDTQYF. The CDR3, as DNA: TGTGCCAGCAGCGCCTCTAGCTCTCTCAGCACAGATACGCAGTATTTT. The rearrangement uses TRBV7-3 and TRBJ2-3; a weak D match, TRBD2 (5 bases). The germline gives CDR1 SGHTA, CDR2 FQGTGA. CDR3 length: 16 amino acids. Trimming cost V 5 bases and J 0 bases, with 15 bases left between them.

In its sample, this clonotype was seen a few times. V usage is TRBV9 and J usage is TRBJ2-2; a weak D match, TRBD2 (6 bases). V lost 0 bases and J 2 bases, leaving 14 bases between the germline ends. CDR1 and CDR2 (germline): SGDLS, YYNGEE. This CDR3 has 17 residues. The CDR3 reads CASSVEGISGNTGELFF. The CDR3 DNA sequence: TGTGCCAGCAGCGTAGAGGGGATTAGCGGAAACACCGGGGAGCTGTTTTTT.

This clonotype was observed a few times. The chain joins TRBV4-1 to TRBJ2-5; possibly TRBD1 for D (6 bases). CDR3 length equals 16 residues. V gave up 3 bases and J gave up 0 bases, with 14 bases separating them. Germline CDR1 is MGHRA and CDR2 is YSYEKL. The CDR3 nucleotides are TGCGCCAGCAGCCAGGACGGGACACAGTACCAAGAGACCCAGTACTTC. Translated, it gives CASSQDGTQYQETQYF.

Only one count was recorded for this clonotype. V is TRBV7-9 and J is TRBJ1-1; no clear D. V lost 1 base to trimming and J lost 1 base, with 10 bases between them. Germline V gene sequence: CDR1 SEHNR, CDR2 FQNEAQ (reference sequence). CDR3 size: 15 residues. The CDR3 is CASSLGAWENTEAFF. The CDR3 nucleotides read TGTGCCAGCAGCTTAGGAGCCTGGGAGAACACTGAAGCTTTCTTT.

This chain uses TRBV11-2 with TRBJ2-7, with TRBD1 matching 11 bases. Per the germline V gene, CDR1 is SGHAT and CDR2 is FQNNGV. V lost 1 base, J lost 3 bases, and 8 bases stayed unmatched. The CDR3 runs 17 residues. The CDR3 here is CASSLVGQGAIDYEQYF. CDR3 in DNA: TGTGCCAGCAGCTTAGTTGGACAGGGGGCTATCGACTACGAGCAGTACTTC.

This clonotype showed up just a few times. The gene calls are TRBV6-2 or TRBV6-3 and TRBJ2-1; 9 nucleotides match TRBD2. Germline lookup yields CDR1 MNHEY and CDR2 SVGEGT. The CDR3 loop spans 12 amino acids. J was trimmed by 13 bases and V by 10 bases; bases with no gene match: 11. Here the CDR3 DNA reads TGTGCCACCGCCCATTTACTAGCGGGTCAGTTCTTC. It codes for CATAHLLAGQFF.

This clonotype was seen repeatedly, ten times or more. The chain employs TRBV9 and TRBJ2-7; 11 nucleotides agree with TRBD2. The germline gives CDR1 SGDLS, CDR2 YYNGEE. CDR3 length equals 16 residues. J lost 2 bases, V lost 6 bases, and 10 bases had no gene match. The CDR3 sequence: CASMFRGLAGPYEQYF. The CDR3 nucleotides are TGTGCCAGCATGTTTAGAGGACTAGCGGGTCCCTACGAGCAGTACTTC.

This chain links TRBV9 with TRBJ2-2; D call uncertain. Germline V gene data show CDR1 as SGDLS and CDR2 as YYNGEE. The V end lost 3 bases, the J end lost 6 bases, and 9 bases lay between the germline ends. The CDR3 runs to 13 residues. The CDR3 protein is CASSANDPGELFF. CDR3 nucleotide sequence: TGTGCCAGCAGCGCCAACGACCCCGGGGAGCTGTTTTTT.

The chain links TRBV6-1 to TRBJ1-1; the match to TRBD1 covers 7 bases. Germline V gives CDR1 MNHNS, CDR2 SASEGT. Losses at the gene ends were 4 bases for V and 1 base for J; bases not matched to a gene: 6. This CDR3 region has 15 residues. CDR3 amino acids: CASSGDRVGNTEAFF. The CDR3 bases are TGTGCCAGCAGTGGAGACAGGGTGGGGAACACTGAAGCTTTCTTT.